This record covers a single T cell receptor (beta chain). Germline CDR1 and CDR2: SGHAT and FQDESV (reference sequence). Unmatched junction bases numbered 14, after V lost 5 bases and J lost 9 bases. This CDR3 contains 16 residues. TCRdb's table, derived via immunoSEQ multiplex PCR, lists solely in-frame clones and lacks some. This sample has approximately 150,000 clones, with approximately 88% found just once. This sample was taken from a study of blood T cell repertoires in COVID-19. As for the study in general: Nucleic acid was either cDNA or gDNA, and it came from T cells, B-cell-depleted T cells, or PBMCs.

The sample was peripheral blood. This clonotype was sampled from a human donor in a cohort sampled during active COVID-19. This chain links TRBV11-1 with TRBJ2-1, with 9 bases identical to TRBD2. The CDR3: CASSLPERGVVGEQFF. The CDR3, as DNA: TGTGCCAGCAGCCTCCCGGAGCGGGGGGTTGTTGGTGAGCAGTTCTTC. The full variable domain, its missing parts supplied by reference TRBV11-1 and TRBJ2-1, is EAEVAQSPRYKITEKSQAVAFWCDPISGHATLYWYRQILGQGPELLVQFQDESVVDDSQLPKDRFSAERLKGVDSTLKIQPAELGDSAMYLCASSLPERGVVGEQFFGPGTRLTVL.